The 29 T cell receptor beta chains in this list originate from one sample, sequenced in a study of response to subunit inactivated influenza vaccine. TCRdb reprocessed the RT-PCR reads via MiXCR and lists one record per CDR3 protein. The table includes hundreds of thousands of distinct CDR3 sequences, approximately 17% detected once. The specimen was PBMCs from blood, collected about 5 days after vaccination. Receptors were obtained from a man aged 50-60 years who received an inactivated influenza vaccine.

CDR3 protein: CASSLQDGLKAFF. The CDR3 DNA reads TGTGCCAGCAGCCTACAGGACGGTCTGAAGGCTTTCTTT. This chain connects TRBV7-2 to TRBJ1-1, with D possibly being TRBD1 (5 bases). V lost 5 bases and J 11 bases, leaving 18 bases between the germline ends. This CDR3 is 13 amino acids long. Per germline, CDR1 SGHTA and CDR2 FQGNSA.

The chain uses TRBV9 and TRBJ1-2; the D is unclear. Germline CDR1 SGDLS, CDR2 YYNGEE. This CDR3 spans 13 amino acids. Trimming pared 0 bases from V and 12 bases from J, leaving 15 bases between. In DNA, the CDR3 is TGTGCCAGCAGCGTAGCTAACGGCCGAGTCCACACCTTC. Its translation is CASSVANGRVHTF.

This clonotype has ten or more counts. The gene calls are TRBV5-6 and TRBJ2-7; 9 positions match TRBD1. Germline-derived CDR1 and CDR2 are SGHDT and YYEEEE. With V trimmed by 4 bases and J by 6 bases, 14 bases remained unmatched. This CDR3 region has 16 residues. CDR3 sequence (DNA): TGTGCCAGCAGCCCCGCCGGGACAGGGAGAGTACGCGAGCAGTACTTC. It encodes CASSPAGTGRVREQYF.

This chain joins TRBV28 and TRBJ2-3, with D uncertain. Germline loops: CDR1 MDHEN, CDR2 SYDVKM. The V gene lost 2 bases and the J gene lost 8 bases, with 14 bases spanning the gap. The CDR3 sequence is 14 residues long. DNA of the CDR3: TGTGCCAGCAGTTTAAGCCGGCCGGCAACTACGCAGTATTTT. Its protein product is CASSLSRPATTQYF. Variable domain in full (rest from reference TRBV28 and TRBJ2-3): DVKVTQSSRYLVKRTGEKVFLECVQDMDHENMFWYRQDPGLGLRLIYFSYDVKMKEKGDIPEGYSVSREKKERFSLILESASTNQTSMYLCASSLSRPATTQYFGPGTRLTVL.

The chain recombines TRBV18 with TRBJ2-7; D is ambiguous. The CDR3 loop spans 14 amino acids. The V and J ends lost 5 bases and 5 bases respectively, with 16 bases between them. The germline CDR1 and CDR2 sequences are KGHSH and LQKENI. For the CDR3, the DNA is TGTGCCAGCTCAACAGCGAGTCTTCGGAACGAGCAGTACTTC. This encodes CASSTASLRNEQYF.

This clonotype occurred a few times. This chain connects TRBV12-3 or TRBV12-4 to TRBJ2-5, with a tentative D call TRBD1 (6 bases). V dropped 7 bases and J dropped 3 bases, with 15 bases sitting between them. This CDR3 spans 14 amino acids. The CDR3 sequence: CASTITGLEETQYF. The CDR3 DNA reads TGTGCCAGCACAATAACAGGGTTGGAAGAGACCCAGTACTTC.

The chain carries TRBV19 and TRBJ2-2; D gene unclear. The V gene lost 8 bases and the J gene lost 0 bases, with 7 bases spanning the gap. The germline V gene has CDR1 LNHDA and CDR2 SQIVND (reference sequence). The CDR3 sequence is 13 residues long. This CDR3 reads CASGRTNTGELFF. In nucleotides, the CDR3 is TGTGCCAGTGGACGGACGAACACCGGGGAGCTGTTTTTT.

The V call is TRBV29-1, the J call TRBJ2-2, with 8 bases lining up with TRBD1. The CDR3 length is 15 residues. Per the germline V gene, CDR1 is SQVTM and CDR2 is ANQGSEA. V trimming: 6 bases; J trimming: 8 bases; junction bases outside the gene matches: 14. CDR3 region: CSVPNRDRLTGELFF. The CDR3 DNA follows: TGCAGCGTCCCCAACCGGGACAGGCTGACGGGGGAGCTGTTTTTT.

This chain links TRBV7-9 with TRBJ1-2; 8 positions match TRBD1. This CDR3 comprises 15 residues. Germline CDR1 is SEHNR and CDR2 is FQNEAQ (reference sequence). With 5 bases clipped from V and 6 bases from J, the junction kept 11 bases outside the gene matches. The CDR3 coding sequence is TGTGCCAGCAGCCCACGGACAGGGTCTATCCATGGCTACACCTTC. This encodes CASSPRTGSIHGYTF.

The CDR3, as DNA: TGTGCCAGTAGTAACATCCCGGGACAGGGGCACACCGGGGAGCTGTTTTTT. Encoded protein: CASSNIPGQGHTGELFF. The chain couples TRBV19 to TRBJ2-2, with 10 bases aligning to TRBD1. After removal of 4 bases from V and 3 bases from J, the junction contained 8 bases not matched to a gene. Germline-derived CDR1 and CDR2 are LNHDA and SQIVND (reference sequence). The CDR3 runs to 17 residues.

The V and J genes are TRBV20-1 and TRBJ1-5, with D unclear. The germline gives CDR1 DFQATT, CDR2 SNEGSKA (reference sequence). V lost 6 bases and J 0 bases, leaving 9 bases between the germline ends. The CDR3 length is 13 residues. DNA for the CDR3: TGCAGTGCCCACACAACTAGCAATCAGCCCCAGCATTTT. Its protein is CSAHTTSNQPQHF.

Turning to this clonotype: Sequence at one end of the junction differs from germline and may be a read error. The chain carries TRBV12-3 or TRBV12-4 and TRBJ1-6; D is ambiguous. This CDR3 has 13 residues. In DNA form, the CDR3 reads TGTGCCAGCAGTTCGACCGGGGATTCACACCTCCACTTT. Protein product: CASSSTGDSHLHF.

The chain combines TRBV5-1 with TRBJ2-7, with D possibly matching TRBD2 (5 bases). CDR3 length: 15 residues. The ends were cut back, 4 bases at V and 1 base at J, with 15 bases in the middle. Per the germline V gene, CDR1 is SGHRS and CDR2 is YFSETQ. The CDR3 protein is CASSPVEGNSYEQYF. DNA of the CDR3: TGCGCCAGCAGCCCAGTAGAGGGAAATTCCTACGAGCAGTACTTC.

This clonotype was seen a handful of times. The rearrangement uses TRBV29-1 and TRBJ2-3, with D possibly TRBD2 on 6 matching bases. V was trimmed by 1 base and J by 5 bases, leaving 13 bases between them. From germline, CDR1 is SQVTM and CDR2 ANQGSEA. This CDR3 has 14 amino acids. Written as DNA, the CDR3 is TGCAGCGTTGAAGTTAGCGGTGGTGGAGATACGCAGTATTTT. Translating gives CSVEVSGGGDTQYF.

J is TRBJ2-2 and V is TRBV20-1, with D maybe TRBD1 (6 bases). V was trimmed by 3 bases and J by 3 bases, leaving 14 bases between them. CDR1 and CDR2 from the germline V gene are DFQATT and SNEGSKA (reference sequence). The CDR3 runs 15 residues. CDR3 DNA sequence: TGCAGTGCTAGTAACAGGGTCGACTACACCGGGGAGCTGTTTTTT. Protein: CSASNRVDYTGELFF.

This sequence joins TRBV4-2 and TRBJ2-5; 10 nucleotides line up with TRBD1. The CDR3 loop spans 15 amino acids. Germline V gene sequence: CDR1 LGHNA, CDR2 YNFKEQ. Losses at the gene ends were 8 bases for V and 2 bases for J; bases not matched to a gene: 8. The CDR3 sequence is CASGDRGRGQETQYF. Here the CDR3 DNA reads TGTGCCAGCGGGGACAGGGGACGTGGGCAAGAGACCCAGTACTTC.

This sequence joins TRBV29-1 and TRBJ1-2; the D is unclear. CDR1 and CDR2 (germline): SQVTM, ANQGSEA. CDR3 size: 14 residues. V lost 7 bases and J 0 bases, leaving 15 bases between the germline ends. The CDR3 loop reads CSGTDGGSNYGYTF. The DNA for the CDR3 is TGCAGCGGTACGGACGGAGGATCTAACTATGGCTACACCTTC.

This clonotype appeared a single time. A much bigger clone sits one base away, suggesting this may be a read error. The rearrangement joins TRBV4-2 to TRBJ2-2; D may be TRBD2 (5 bases). Trimming shortened V by 4 bases and J by 2 bases, and 14 bases separated the two germline ends. The length of the CDR3 is 16 residues. The germline V gene has CDR1 LGHNA and CDR2 YNFKEQ. The CDR3 nucleotides are TGTGCCAGCAGCCGCAGGACTGGGCATAACACCGGGGAGCTGTTTTTT. Protein sequence: CASSRRTGHNTGELFF.

This clonotype occurred many times. The chain carries TRBV6-5 and TRBJ2-7; 8 positions match TRBD2. V lost 2 bases, J lost 3 bases, and 3 bases stayed unmatched. Germline V CDR1 and CDR2: MNHEY, SVGAGI. This CDR3 comprises 14 residues. The DNA for the CDR3 is TGTGCCAGCAGTTACGACACTAGCGGCTACGAGCAGTACTTC. This codes for CASSYDTSGYEQYF.

This clonotype has only a few counts. The rearrangement joins TRBV12-3 or TRBV12-4 to TRBJ1-3; tentatively, D is TRBD1 (5 bases). CDR3 length: 15 amino acids. The V and J ends lost 6 bases and 0 bases respectively, with 12 bases between them. As DNA, the CDR3 is TGTGCCAGCAGACAGGACGGGGACTCTGGAAACACCATATATTTT. As protein: CASRQDGDSGNTIYF.

The chain has TRBV27 and TRBJ2-5; 11 bases fit TRBD2. The CDR3 is 16 amino acids. V gave up 0 bases and J gave up 5 bases; unmatched junction bases: 5. Germline-derived CDR1 and CDR2 are MNHEY and SMNVEV (reference sequence). The CDR3 nucleotides read TGTGCCAGCAGTTTATCGGTAGCGGGAGGGTGGGAGACCCAGTACTTC. Its protein product is CASSLSVAGGWETQYF.

This chain uses TRBV27 with TRBJ2-3, with D perhaps assigned TRBD1 or TRBD2 (5 bases each). Germline values: CDR1 MNHEY, CDR2 SMNVEV (reference sequence). The ends were cut back, 7 bases at V and 4 bases at J, with 18 bases in the middle. This CDR3 is built from 15 residues. The CDR3 sequence is CASNTWGGRPDTQYF. The CDR3 region has the DNA TGTGCCAGCAACACTTGGGGCGGGCGCCCAGATACGCAGTATTTT.

The table lists this clonotype with a few counts. The V call is TRBV5-1, the J call TRBJ2-1; 8 bases map to TRBD2. This CDR3 contains 16 residues. Germline V gives CDR1 SGHRS, CDR2 YFSETQ. Unmatched junction bases numbered 7, after V lost 1 base and J lost 4 bases. The CDR3 is CASSLRRSGTYNEQFF. The CDR3 bases are TGCGCCAGCAGCTTGAGGCGTAGCGGGACTTACAATGAGCAGTTCTTC. The entire variable domain, with the rest obtained from reference TRBV5-1 and TRBJ2-1, is as follows: KAGVTQTPRYLIKTRGQQVTLSCSPISGHRSVSWYQQTPGQGLQFLFEYFSETQRNKGNFPGRFSGRQFSNSRSEMNVSTLELGDSALYLCASSLRRSGTYNEQFFGPGTRLTVL.

This clonotype was recorded at least ten times. CDR3 sequence reads: CASSRDSGNTIYF. The DNA for the CDR3 is TGTGCCAGCAGCCGGGACTCTGGAAACACCATATATTTT. V gene TRBV12-3 or TRBV12-4 combines with J gene TRBJ1-3; D gene unclear. V gave up 6 bases and J gave up 0 bases, with 6 bases separating them. CDR3 length: 13 residues.

The gene calls are TRBV28 and TRBJ2-2, with D possibly being TRBD2 (6 bases). Germline CDR1 reads MDHEN; CDR2 reads SYDVKM. The CDR3 spans 14 residues. V lost 8 bases and J lost 6, with 16 bases in between. CDR3: CASEDYRGAGELFF. CDR3 nucleotides: TGTGCCAGCGAGGACTATCGGGGCGCCGGGGAGCTGTTTTTT.

The rearrangement uses TRBV19 and TRBJ1-1; D is unresolved. This CDR3 has 13 amino acids. V gave up 7 bases and J gave up 5 bases, with 14 bases separating them. Germline V CDR1 and CDR2: LNHDA, SQIVND (reference sequence). The CDR3 nucleotides read TGTGCCAGTACCCTCACGGGAGTTACTGAAGCTTTCTTT. Its translation: CASTLTGVTEAFF.

V gene TRBV4-1 combines with J gene TRBJ1-1; no definite D call. V lost 0 bases and J 10 bases, leaving 15 bases between the germline ends. The CDR3 has 14 residues. Germline CDR1 is MGHRA and CDR2 is YSYEKL. The chain's CDR3 is CASSQDLGPVRAFF. The CDR3 nucleotides read TGCGCCAGCAGCCAAGATTTGGGCCCGGTCAGAGCTTTCTTT.

This clonotype was seen more than once but under ten times. The V call is TRBV12-3 or TRBV12-4, the J call TRBJ2-2; 10 bases match TRBD1. Trimming cost V 5 bases and J 0 bases; bases outside gene matches: 6. CDR3 length: 17 amino acids. CDR3 nucleotide sequence: TGTGCCAGCAGTCCTCGGACAGGGGGAGCGAACACCGGGGAGCTGTTTTTT. This encodes CASSPRTGGANTGELFF.

The chain employs TRBV20-1 and TRBJ1-1; D is uncertain. Trimming stripped 6 bases from V and 7 bases from J, with 15 bases between. CDR3 length: 12 residues. The germline V gene encodes CDR1 DFQATT and CDR2 SNEGSKA (reference sequence). In nucleotides, the CDR3 is TGCAGTGCCCGGCTGGGGAACTTTGAAGCTTTCTTT. It yields the protein CSARLGNFEAFF.